The clone carrying this TCR beta chain was seen ten or more times. The data originate from a study of esophageal squamous cell carcinoma under preoperative chemotherapy. A single record per CDR3 protein comes from TCRdb applying MiXCR to the PCR reads. In the table there are almost 9,500 distinct CDR3 sequences, around 48% of which are singletons. Time point denoted: after preoperative PTX-NDP chemotherapy. Trimming took off 6 bases at V and 10 bases at J, with 19 bases between the two ends. CDR1 is MNHNS, CDR2 SASEGT, per germline. CDR3 size: 14 residues. The clonotype originates from a human donor with esophageal squamous cell carcinoma. The donor label of this sample is uncertain. This specimen was taken from a patient given preoperative chemotherapy. The chain combines TRBV6-1 with TRBJ2-1, with D perhaps TRBD1 (6 bases). This CDR3 reads CASRPGDLRYEQFF. The CDR3 DNA reads TGTGCCAGCAGACCAGGGGATTTAAGGTACGAGCAGTTCTTC.